Listed below are T cell receptor beta chains from one sample, sequenced in a study of cytomegalovirus exposure and HLA in healthy donors. Only in-frame clones appear in the TCRdb table, and some are missing; sequencing was by immunoSEQ multiplex PCR. This sample has approximately 240,000 clones; 85% to 95% occur once, and the top ten carry around 1.1%. The sequenced material came from PBMCs. The receptor source for this set is a woman aged 18-30 years in good health and CMV-seronegative. Both conserved end residues are trimmed from each CDR3. The order of the fields is CDR3 protein, V gene.

CDR3aa: ASSLAGGAYEQY
v_gene: TRBV5-4

CDR3aa: ASSDQLAGGWWPYEQY
v_gene: TRBV5-6

CDR3aa: ASSSIPVGQMNTEAF
v_gene: TRBV27

CDR3aa: ASSEQPYEQY
v_gene: TRBV7-9

CDR3aa: AWSWGSSLTEAF
v_gene: TRBV30

CDR3aa: ASSQSAPEGDSYNEQF
v_gene: TRBV23-1

CDR3aa: ASRDLQGANEKLF
v_gene: TRBV2

CDR3aa: ASGLAGAYNEQF
v_gene: TRBV6-5

CDR3aa: ASGEVSDQGNEKLF
v_gene: TRBV10-2

CDR3aa: ASSLTGLNTQY
v_gene: TRBV5-6

CDR3aa: ASSPDRRREQY
v_gene: TRBV4-1

CDR3aa: ASRTGGATTGELF
v_gene: TRBV11-3

CDR3aa: AISEGVNRVPT
v_gene: TRBV10-3

CDR3aa: ASSLGTRKLF
v_gene: TRBV28

CDR3aa: ASSSLKSNTEAF
v_gene: TRBV11-3

CDR3aa: ASGRTGGSSEAF
v_gene: TRBV12-5

CDR3aa: AWSGANQPQH
v_gene: TRBV30

CDR3aa: ASSLAGAANSYEQY
v_gene: TRBV7-2

CDR3aa: ASSEEASGSFLSGIWSEQF
v_gene: TRBV2

CDR3aa: ASLGRSYTEAF
v_gene: TRBV19

CDR3aa: ASSLGDRQPQH
v_gene: TRBV11-2

CDR3aa: ASSLKFVSSEQY
v_gene: TRBV7-8

CDR3aa: AWSVRGGSSPLH
v_gene: TRBV30

CDR3aa: ASSIDSSGNTIY
v_gene: TRBV19

CDR3aa: ASSPGQGDQPQH
v_gene: TRBV5-1

CDR3aa: ASRKGLDSITGELF
v_gene: TRBV9

CDR3aa: ASSGLRDRGTEAF
v_gene: TRBV9

CDR3aa: ASSPTSGVTNTDTQY
v_gene: TRBV28

CDR3aa: ASSLDGTQGGYT
v_gene: TRBV6-6

CDR3aa: ASSYGQNTEAF
v_gene: TRBV5-1

CDR3aa: ASSLNGGPSSYNEQF
v_gene: TRBV5-1

CDR3aa: ASTPGGIMNTEAF
v_gene: TRBV5-4

CDR3aa: ASSLDSGGLSTDTQY
v_gene: TRBV5-1

CDR3aa: ASSPDMGGQPQH
v_gene: TRBV5-1

CDR3aa: ASSSHTGRGEQY
v_gene: TRBV11-2

CDR3aa: AWSPRLVSSYEQY
v_gene: TRBV30

CDR3aa: ASSPDRVSRQF
v_gene: TRBV28

CDR3aa: ASSIDGGSQETQY
v_gene: TRBV19

CDR3aa: SVGWLSYEQY
v_gene: TRBV29-1

CDR3aa: ASRTDSNYGYT
v_gene: TRBV19

CDR3aa: SAIRDEQF
v_gene: TRBV20-1

CDR3aa: ASSPRPGQVNEQY
v_gene: TRBV6-5

CDR3aa: ASSLSGHPNLGEQY
v_gene: TRBV7-8

CDR3aa: ASSYRSSRQTDSGNTIY
v_gene: TRBV5-8